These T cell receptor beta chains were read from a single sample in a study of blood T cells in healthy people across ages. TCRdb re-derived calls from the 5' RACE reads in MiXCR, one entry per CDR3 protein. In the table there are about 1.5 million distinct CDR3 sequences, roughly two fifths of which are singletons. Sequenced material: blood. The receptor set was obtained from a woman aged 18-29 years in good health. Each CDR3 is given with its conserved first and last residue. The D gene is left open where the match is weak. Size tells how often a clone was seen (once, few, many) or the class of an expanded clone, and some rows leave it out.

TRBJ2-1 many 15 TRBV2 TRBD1 TGTGCCAGCAGTCGACAGGGGAGCTCCTACAATGAGCAGTTCTTC CASSRQGSSYNEQFF
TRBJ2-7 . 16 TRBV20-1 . TGCAGTGCCACAGGGGGCGCTCTAGCGGGGAACTACGAGCAGTACTTC CSATGGALAGNYEQYF
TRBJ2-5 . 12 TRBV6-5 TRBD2 TGTGCCACAGAGGAAGCGGGGGGTGAGCAGTACTTC CATEEAGGEQYF
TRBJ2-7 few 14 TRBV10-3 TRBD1 TGTGCCATCAGTGAGTGGACAGGGGGCTACGAGCAGTACTTC CAISEWTGGYEQYF
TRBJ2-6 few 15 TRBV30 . TGTGCCTGGAGTGTTGGCCAGGCTGGGGCCAACGTCCTGACTTTC CAWSVGQAGANVLTF
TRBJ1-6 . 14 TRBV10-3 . TGTGCCATCAGGGCGACAGCTGAACTTTCACCCCTCCACTTT CAIRATAELSPLHF
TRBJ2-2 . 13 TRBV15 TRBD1 TGTGCCACCCGACAGGGGGCGACCGGGGAGCTGTTTTTT CATRQGATGELFF
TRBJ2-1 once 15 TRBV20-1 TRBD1 TGCAGTGCGGTAGACAGGGCCACCCTGGTCGATGAGCAGTTCTTC CSAVDRATLVDEQFF
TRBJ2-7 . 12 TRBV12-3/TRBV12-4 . TGCGCCAGCAGTCCATACAGGGCCGAGCAGTACTTC CASSPYRAEQYF
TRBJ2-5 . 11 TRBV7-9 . TGTGCCAGCAGCTTTATCGGGACCCAGTACTTC CASSFIGTQYF
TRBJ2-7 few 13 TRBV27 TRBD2 TGTGCCAGCAGTTTTCCACTAGCGGGAGTGTGGTACTTC CASSFPLAGVWYF
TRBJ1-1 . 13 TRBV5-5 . TGTGCCAGCAGCCCTAGGACAGACCCTGAAGCTTTCTTT CASSPRTDPEAFF
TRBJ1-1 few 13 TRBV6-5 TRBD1 TGTGCCAGCAGGAACACAGGGGCCACTGAAGCTTTCTTT CASRNTGATEAFF
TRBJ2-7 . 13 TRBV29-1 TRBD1 TGCAGCGTTCGGGACAGGGACTCCTACGAGCAGTACTTC CSVRDRDSYEQYF
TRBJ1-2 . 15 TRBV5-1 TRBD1 TGCGCCAGCAGCTTTACAGGGGGGTCTAACTATGGCTACACCTTC CASSFTGGSNYGYTF
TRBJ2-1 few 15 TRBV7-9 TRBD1 TGTGCCAGCAGCTACCAGGGGGCGGGTAACAATGAGCAGTTCTTC CASSYQGAGNNEQFF
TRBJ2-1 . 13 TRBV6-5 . TGTGCCAGCAGTGACTCCCCAAGAGAGACCCAGTTCTTC CASSDSPRETQFF
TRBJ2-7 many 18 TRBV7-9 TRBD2 TGTGCCAGCAGCGGACGGACTAGCGGGGGGGACCTCCCATACGAGCAGTACTTC CASSGRTSGGDLPYEQYF
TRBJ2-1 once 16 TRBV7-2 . TGTGCCAGCAGCTTAACGTTCAGCGCCAGGCACAATGAGCAGTTCTTC CASSLTFSARHNEQFF
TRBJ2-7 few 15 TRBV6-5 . TGTGCCAGCAGTTACCCCGTGACAATATCCTACGAGCAGTACTTC CASSYPVTISYEQYF
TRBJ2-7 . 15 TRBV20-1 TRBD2 TGCAGTGCTAGAGCTTCCGGGACTACCTTCAATGAGCAGTACTTC CSARASGTTFNEQYF
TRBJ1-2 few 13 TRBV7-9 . TGTGCCAGCAGCTTGTTAAGTGACTATGGCTACACCTTC CASSLLSDYGYTF
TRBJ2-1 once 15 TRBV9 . TGTGCCAGCAGCAGCCAGAGCGGGTCCTACAGTGAGCAGTTCTTC CASSSQSGSYSEQFF
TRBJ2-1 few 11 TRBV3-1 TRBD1 TGTGCCAGCAGCCTAGGGACAGTGGAGTTCTTC CASSLGTVEFF
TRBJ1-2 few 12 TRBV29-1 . TGCAGCGTTGACACAGGGAACTATGGCTACACCTTC CSVDTGNYGYTF
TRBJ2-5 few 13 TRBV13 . TGTGCCAGCAGCCTCGGATTCGCAGAGACCCAGTACTTC CASSLGFAETQYF
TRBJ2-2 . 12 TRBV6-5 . TGTGCCAGCAGTTACGTGGCCGGGGAGCTGTTTTTT CASSYVAGELFF
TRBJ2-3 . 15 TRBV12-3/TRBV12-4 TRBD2 TGTGCCAGCAGTTTAAAGCGGGGGGACACAGATACGCAGTATTTT CASSLKRGDTDTQYF
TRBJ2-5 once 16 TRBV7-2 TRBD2 TGTGCCAGCAGCTTAGCGCCTAGCGGGAGGGCGGAGACCCAGTACTTC CASSLAPSGRAETQYF
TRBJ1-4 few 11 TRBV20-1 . TGCAGTGCCGCCAATCGGGTAGGGGTGTTTTTT CSAANRVGVFF
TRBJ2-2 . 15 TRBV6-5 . TGTGCCAGCAGTCTAGACAGGAGAAACACCGGGGAGCTGTTTTTT CASSLDRRNTGELFF
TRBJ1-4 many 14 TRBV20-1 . TGCAGTGCTAGGGGGTTTGGACCATTGGAAAAACTGTTTTTT CSARGFGPLEKLFF
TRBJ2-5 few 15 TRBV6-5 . TGTGCCAGCAGTTACACCTACAGGGTCGTTGAGACCCAGTACTTC CASSYTYRVVETQYF
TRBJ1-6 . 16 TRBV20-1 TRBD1 TGCAGTGCTAGAGATCTGGGGGGGACAGCACCTTCACCCCTCCACTTT CSARDLGGTAPSPLHF
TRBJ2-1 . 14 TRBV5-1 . TGCGCCAGCAGCGTAGGGAGTACGGCCAATGAGCAGTTCTTC CASSVGSTANEQFF
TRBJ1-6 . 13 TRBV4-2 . TGTGCCAGCAGCCAAGATGTGATGACACCCCTCCACTTT CASSQDVMTPLHF
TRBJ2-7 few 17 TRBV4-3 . TGCGCCAGCAGCCGACAAACCGGACAGCTGAACCCCTACGAGCAGTACTTC CASSRQTGQLNPYEQYF
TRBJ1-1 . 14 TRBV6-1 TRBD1 TGTGCCAGCACGGAGGACAGGGCATTCACTGAAGCTTTCTTT CASTEDRAFTEAFF